These T cell receptor beta chains were read from a single sample in a study of human T cells and chemical hapten exposure. TCRdb reanalysed the RACE reads using MiXCR and keeps one entry per CDR3 protein. Among some 79,000 distinct CDR3 sequences listed, 9.5% to 14% were seen once. The sequencing here drew on whole blood, taken in connection with sensitization to the hapten diphenylcyclopropenone (DPC). The receptors shown here come from a woman aged 50 to 60 with alopecia areata. Some clones in this sample may be carry-over from other donors' samples. Each CDR3 is given with its conserved first and last residue. A D gene is named only where the DNA matches it firmly. Clone size is not always given. Where it is, it says once, few, many or a class for expanded clones.

cdr3_aa cdr3_nt d_call cdr3_length j_call clone_size v_call
CASSLIQEAFF TGTGCCAGCAGCTTAATCCAAGAAGCTTTCTTT - 11 TRBJ1-1 many TRBV7-2
CSVHLQGNLYEQYF TGCAGCGTTCATCTACAGGGGAACCTCTACGAGCAGTACTTC TRBD1 14 TRBJ2-7 - TRBV29-1
CSASDTSYEQYF TGCAGCGCCTCGGACACGAGCTACGAGCAGTACTTC - 12 TRBJ2-7 once TRBV29-1
CASSSTGNDYGYTF TGTGCCAGCAGCTCCACAGGGAATGACTATGGCTACACCTTC - 14 TRBJ1-2 many TRBV5-6
CASSADEGVQFF TGCGCCAGCAGCGCCGATGAGGGGGTGCAGTTCTTC - 12 TRBJ2-1 few TRBV5-1
CATSVALAGELFF TGTGCCACTTCGGTAGCGTTGGCCGGGGAGCTGTTTTTT - 13 TRBJ2-2 many TRBV12-3/TRBV12-4
CASSSDRGRDGYTF TGCGCCAGCAGCTCCGACAGGGGGCGAGATGGCTACACCTTC TRBD1 14 TRBJ1-2 - TRBV5-1
CASSVGRASNEQFF TGTGCCAGCAGCGTAGGGAGAGCAAGCAATGAGCAGTTCTTC - 14 TRBJ2-1 few TRBV9
CASSPSTGGSYGYTF TGTGCCAGCAGCCCGTCGACAGGGGGTAGCTATGGCTACACCTTC TRBD1 15 TRBJ1-2 few TRBV7-9
CASTGQGRRYEQYF TGTGCCAGCACCGGACAGGGGCGCAGATACGAGCAGTACTTC TRBD1 14 TRBJ2-7 - TRBV12-3/TRBV12-4
CASKIRTVGNSGNTIYF TGTGCCAGCAAAATTAGGACTGTCGGAAACTCTGGAAACACCATATATTTT - 17 TRBJ1-3 many TRBV28
CASSKPGTSGYNEQFF TGTGCCAGCAGCAAACCCGGGACTAGCGGCTACAATGAGCAGTTCTTC TRBD2 16 TRBJ2-1 - TRBV25-1
CASSVAMGDYEQYF TGTGCCAGCAGCGTAGCGATGGGAGATTACGAGCAGTACTTC - 14 TRBJ2-7 - TRBV9
CSASVAGGSYEQYF TGCAGTGCTAGTGTAGCAGGGGGAAGCTACGAGCAGTACTTC TRBD1 14 TRBJ2-7 few TRBV20-1
CASSEGLAGETQYF TGTGCCAGCAGTGAAGGGTTGGCGGGTGAGACCCAGTACTTC - 14 TRBJ2-5 - TRBV2
CASSLRSPGPAPNEQFF TGTGCCAGCAGCTTACGTTCCCCGGGACCTGCCCCCAATGAGCAGTTCTTC - 17 TRBJ2-1 few TRBV7-3
CSAREGALNEQFF TGCAGTGCTAGAGAGGGGGCATTGAATGAGCAGTTCTTC - 13 TRBJ2-1 few TRBV20-1
CASSLGQTGLAEAFF TGTGCCAGCAGCTTAGGTCAAACAGGGCTGGCTGAAGCTTTCTTT - 15 TRBJ1-1 many TRBV11-2
CASSLSPGTGGREQYF TGTGCCAGCAGTTTATCCCCCGGGACAGGGGGACGCGAGCAGTACTTC TRBD1 16 TRBJ2-7 few TRBV28
CVSSRTLLTDTQYF TGTGTCAGCAGCCGGACATTATTGACAGATACGCAGTATTTT - 14 TRBJ2-3 - TRBV12-3/TRBV12-4
CASSPLAGDSTDTQYF TGTGCCAGCAGCCCACTAGCGGGAGATAGCACAGATACGCAGTATTTT TRBD2 16 TRBJ2-3 few TRBV7-3
CASRNAGTGNSPLHF TGTGCCAGCAGAAACGCCGGGACAGGGAATTCACCCCTCCACTTT TRBD1 15 TRBJ1-6 few TRBV6-5
CASSTRGAGVETQYF TGTGCCAGTAGTACCCGGGGAGCGGGAGTAGAGACCCAGTACTTC TRBD2 15 TRBJ2-5 many TRBV19
CASRGLAGVLEQFF TGTGCCAGCAGAGGTCTAGCGGGAGTTCTTGAGCAGTTCTTC TRBD2 14 TRBJ2-1 many TRBV25-1
CAWTGRGVREQYF TGTGCCTGGACTGGCAGGGGGGTAAGGGAGCAGTACTTC - 13 TRBJ2-7 many TRBV30
CSAAAGSTGGGEKLFF TGCAGTGCTGCAGCCGGGTCGACAGGGGGTGGTGAAAAACTGTTTTTT TRBD1 16 TRBJ1-4 many TRBV20-1
CSVESTGGTEAFF TGCAGCGTTGAGTCGACAGGGGGCACTGAAGCTTTCTTT TRBD1 13 TRBJ1-1 few TRBV29-1
CASSLADTGELFF TGTGCCAGCAGCTTAGCCGACACCGGGGAGCTGTTTTTT - 13 TRBJ2-2 - TRBV7-6
CASSQDLGRAGANVLTF TGTGCCAGCAGCCAAGATCTAGGCAGGGCTGGGGCCAACGTCCTGACTTTC - 17 TRBJ2-6 - TRBV3-1
CSARDSLGNNEQFF TGCAGTGCTAGAGATTCGCTAGGAAACAATGAGCAGTTCTTC - 14 TRBJ2-1 many TRBV20-1
CAISERGTGVYEQYF TGTGCCATCAGTGAAAGGGGGACAGGGGTCTACGAGCAGTACTTC TRBD1 15 TRBJ2-7 few TRBV10-3
CSATGQLADTGELFF TGCAGTGCCACCGGCCAACTAGCGGACACCGGGGAGCTGTTTTTT TRBD2 15 TRBJ2-2 few TRBV20-1